This T cell receptor (beta chain) was retrieved from a study of cytomegalovirus exposure and HLA in healthy donors. The study, taken as a whole, reports: The productive fraction for most TCR beta V segments was about 87% or about 30% in an earlier analysis.

Concerning this clone: The antigen remains undetermined.

Amplification used 60 Vbeta primers and 13 Jbeta primers. The data were produced by immunoSEQ multiplex PCR, yet TCRdb's version contains in-frame clones alone and is incomplete. The table has 75,000 to 95,000 clones, approximately 90% seen once. The junction had 19 bases not matched to a gene; V was cut back by 10 bases and J by 5 bases. This CDR3 spans 17 amino acids. Germline CDR1 and CDR2: MRHNA and SNTAGT. Source material: PBMCs. The TCR sequence derives from a man younger than 35 in good health and CMV-seronegative. The chain carries TRBV6-4 and TRBJ2-4, with 8 bases lining up with TRBD2. CDR3 region: CATLRGVRGTPENIQYF. The CDR3 bases are TGTGCCACCCTGCGGGGGGTGAGGGGTACCCCCGAAAACATTCAGTACTTC.